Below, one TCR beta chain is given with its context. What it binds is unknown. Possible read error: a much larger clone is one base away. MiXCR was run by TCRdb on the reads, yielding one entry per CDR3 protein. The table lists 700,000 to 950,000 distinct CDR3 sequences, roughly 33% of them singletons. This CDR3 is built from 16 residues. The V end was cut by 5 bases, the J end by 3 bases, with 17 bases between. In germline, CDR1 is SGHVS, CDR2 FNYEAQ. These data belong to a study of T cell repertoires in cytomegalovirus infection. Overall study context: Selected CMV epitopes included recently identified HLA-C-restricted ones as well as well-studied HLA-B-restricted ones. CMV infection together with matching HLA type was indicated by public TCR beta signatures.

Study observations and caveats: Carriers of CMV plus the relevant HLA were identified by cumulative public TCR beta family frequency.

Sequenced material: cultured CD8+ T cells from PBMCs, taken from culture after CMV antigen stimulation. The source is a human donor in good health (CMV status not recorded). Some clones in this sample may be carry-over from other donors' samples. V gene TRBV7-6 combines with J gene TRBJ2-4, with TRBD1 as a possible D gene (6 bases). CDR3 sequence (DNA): TGTGCCAGCAGCACGGGGACACCCATAGTCAAAAACATTCAGTACTTC. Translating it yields CASSTGTPIVKNIQYF.